The present T cell receptor (beta chain) was sequenced within a study of regulatory T cells in long-lasting Graves disease. Time point here: newly diagnosed GD, antithyroid drugs for less than 3 months. Following extraction of RNA from PBMCs, that RNA was used to make the TCR library. Through Arm-PCR of CDR3 regions and iRepertoire HTBI primers, TCR beta libraries were built. MiXCR was run by TCRdb on the multiplex PCR reads, yielding one entry per CDR3 protein. Among a few hundred thousand distinct CDR3 sequences, about a sixth were seen once, and the ten largest hold roughly 27%. A further study also used this sample, focusing on T cells in Graves' hyperthyroidism and ophthalmopathy. That paper states: Most thyroid clonotypes with frequency above 0.001 were detected in blood. The model anticipated ophthalmopathy a median approximately 6.7 months pre-onset.

The sequence came from a man aged 40-49 years with Graves disease. The specimen was peripheral blood mononuclear cells (PBMCs), collected at new diagnosis, from a patient treated with antithyroid drugs.

The CDR3 reads CSANPTSGGADTQYF. The CDR3 region has the DNA TGCAGTGCCAACCCTACTAGCGGGGGGGCAGATACGCAGTATTTT. The chain joins TRBV20-1 to TRBJ2-3; 13 nucleotides agree with TRBD2. The CDR3 runs to 15 residues. Germline assignment: CDR1 DFQATT and CDR2 SNEGSKA (reference sequence). The ends lost 6 bases at V and 4 bases at J; junction bases unmatched: 7.